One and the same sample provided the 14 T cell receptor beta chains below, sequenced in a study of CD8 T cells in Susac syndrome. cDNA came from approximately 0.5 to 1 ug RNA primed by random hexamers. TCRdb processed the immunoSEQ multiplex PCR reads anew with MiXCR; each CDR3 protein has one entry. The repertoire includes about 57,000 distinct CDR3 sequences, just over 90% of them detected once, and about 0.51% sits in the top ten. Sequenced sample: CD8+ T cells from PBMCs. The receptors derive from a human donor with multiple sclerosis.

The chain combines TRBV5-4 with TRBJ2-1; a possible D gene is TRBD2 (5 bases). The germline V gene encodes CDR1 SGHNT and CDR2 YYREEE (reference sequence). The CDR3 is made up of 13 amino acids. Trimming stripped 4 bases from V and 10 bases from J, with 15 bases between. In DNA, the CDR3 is TGTGCCAGCAGCCCCGCGTTTGAGGGAGAGCAGTTCTTC. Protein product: CASSPAFEGEQFF.

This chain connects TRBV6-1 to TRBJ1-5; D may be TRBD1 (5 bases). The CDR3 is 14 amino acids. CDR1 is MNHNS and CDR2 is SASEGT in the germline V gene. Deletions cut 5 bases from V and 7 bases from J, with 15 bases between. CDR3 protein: CASSFDRGGQPQHF. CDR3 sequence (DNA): TGTGCCAGCAGTTTCGATAGGGGAGGACAGCCCCAGCATTTT.

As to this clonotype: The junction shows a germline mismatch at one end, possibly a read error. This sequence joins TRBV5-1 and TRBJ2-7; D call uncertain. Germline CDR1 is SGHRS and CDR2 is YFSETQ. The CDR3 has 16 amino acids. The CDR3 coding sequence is TGCGCCAGCGGCTTCTCCGTTCCACAATACAACTACGAGCAGTACTTC. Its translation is CASGFSVPQYNYEQYF.

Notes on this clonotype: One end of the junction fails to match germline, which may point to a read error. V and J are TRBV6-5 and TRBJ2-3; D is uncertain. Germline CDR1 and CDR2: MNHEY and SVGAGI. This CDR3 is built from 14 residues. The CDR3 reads CASSYSAGLDQQYF. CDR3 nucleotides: TGTGCCAGCAGCTACTCGGCTGGGTTAGATCAGCAGTATTTT.

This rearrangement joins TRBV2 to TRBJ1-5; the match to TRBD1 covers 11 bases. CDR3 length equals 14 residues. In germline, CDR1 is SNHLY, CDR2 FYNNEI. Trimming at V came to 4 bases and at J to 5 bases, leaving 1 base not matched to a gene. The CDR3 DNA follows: TGTGCCAGCAGTGGGACAGGGGGCTATCAGCCCCAGCATTTT. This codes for CASSGTGGYQPQHF.

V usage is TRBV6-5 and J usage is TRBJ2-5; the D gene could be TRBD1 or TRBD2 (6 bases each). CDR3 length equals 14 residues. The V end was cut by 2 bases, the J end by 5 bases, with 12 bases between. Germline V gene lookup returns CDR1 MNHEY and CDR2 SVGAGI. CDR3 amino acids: CASSYGGLGETQYF. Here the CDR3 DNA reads TGTGCCAGCAGTTACGGGGGGCTGGGGGAGACCCAGTACTTC.

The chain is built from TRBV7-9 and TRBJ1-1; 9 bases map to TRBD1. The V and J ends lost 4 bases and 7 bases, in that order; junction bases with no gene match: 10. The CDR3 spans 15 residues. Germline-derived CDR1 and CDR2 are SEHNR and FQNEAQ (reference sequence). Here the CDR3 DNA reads TGTGCCAGCAGCTCCGTCTTACAGGGGGCTTATGAAGCTTTCTTT. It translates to CASSSVLQGAYEAFF.

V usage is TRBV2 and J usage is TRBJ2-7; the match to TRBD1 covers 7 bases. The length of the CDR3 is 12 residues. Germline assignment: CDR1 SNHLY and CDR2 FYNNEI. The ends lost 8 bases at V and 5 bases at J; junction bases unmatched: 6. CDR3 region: CASEDRPNEQYF. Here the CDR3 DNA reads TGTGCCAGCGAGGACAGGCCCAACGAGCAGTACTTC.

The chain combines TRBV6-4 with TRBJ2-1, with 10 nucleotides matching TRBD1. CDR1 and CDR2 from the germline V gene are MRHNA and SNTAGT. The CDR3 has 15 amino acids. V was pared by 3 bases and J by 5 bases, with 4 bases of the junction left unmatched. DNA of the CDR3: TGTGCCAGCAGTGATCGGACAGGGGGTAACAATGAGCAGTTCTTC. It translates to CASSDRTGGNNEQFF.

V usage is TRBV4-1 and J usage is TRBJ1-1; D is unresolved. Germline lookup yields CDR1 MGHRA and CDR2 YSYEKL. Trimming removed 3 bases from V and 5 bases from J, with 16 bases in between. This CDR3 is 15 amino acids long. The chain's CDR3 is CASSHGSRVGTEAFF. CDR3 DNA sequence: TGCGCCAGCAGCCACGGCTCGAGGGTCGGGACTGAAGCTTTCTTT.

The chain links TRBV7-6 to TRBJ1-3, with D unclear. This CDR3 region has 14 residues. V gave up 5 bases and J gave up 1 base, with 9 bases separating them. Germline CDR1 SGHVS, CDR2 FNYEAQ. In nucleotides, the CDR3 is TGTGCCAGCAGCCCCGCGGTTTCTGGAAACACCATATATTTT. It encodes CASSPAVSGNTIYF.

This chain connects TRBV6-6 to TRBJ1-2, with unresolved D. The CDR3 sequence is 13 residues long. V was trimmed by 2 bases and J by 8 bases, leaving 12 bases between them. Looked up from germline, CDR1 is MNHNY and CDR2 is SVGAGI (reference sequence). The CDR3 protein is CASSYTGLEGYTF. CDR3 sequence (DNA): TGTGCCAGCAGTTACACGGGCCTCGAAGGCTACACCTTC.

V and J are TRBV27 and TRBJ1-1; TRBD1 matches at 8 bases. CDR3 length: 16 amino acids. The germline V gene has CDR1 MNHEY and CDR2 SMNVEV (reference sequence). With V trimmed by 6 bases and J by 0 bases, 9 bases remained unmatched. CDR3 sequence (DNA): TGTGCCAGCAGCTCGTTGACAGGGGAAGTGAACACTGAAGCTTTCTTT. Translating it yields CASSSLTGEVNTEAFF.

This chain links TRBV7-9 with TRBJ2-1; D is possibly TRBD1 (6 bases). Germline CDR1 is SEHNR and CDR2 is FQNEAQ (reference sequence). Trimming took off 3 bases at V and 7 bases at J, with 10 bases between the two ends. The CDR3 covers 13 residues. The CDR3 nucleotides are TGTGCCAGCAGCTTCGATAGGGGGAATGAGCAGTTCTTC. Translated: CASSFDRGNEQFF.